The present TCR beta chain was sequenced within a study of blood T cell repertoires in COVID-19. Study context: Both acute and convalescent COVID-19 samples were obtained from the United States, Italy and Spain. PBMCs, B-cell-depleted T cells, or T cells were the source of the cDNA or gDNA that made up the material.

Original processing notes: Using reference gene primer amplification, nucleated cell counts were estimated. Libraries were prepared by immunoSEQ multiplex PCR; TCRdb keeps only in-frame clonotypes and omits some of them. From that table come the V and J calls and clone size; the DNA was used to work out D and trimming. In the table there are some 130,000 clones, roughly 71% of which are singletons. V gave up 0 bases and J gave up 4 bases, with 12 bases separating them. The CDR3 has 15 amino acids. CDR1 and CDR2 from the germline V gene are SGHTA and FQGNSA. J is TRBJ1-1 and V is TRBV7-2; D unclear. Sequenced: peripheral blood. The sequence derives from a man at least 80 years old with acute or convalescent COVID-19. CDR3 sequence (DNA): TGTGCCAGCAGCTTAGCGTCTTGGCGGGGCACTGAAGCTTTCTTT. Its translation: CASSLASWRGTEAFF.